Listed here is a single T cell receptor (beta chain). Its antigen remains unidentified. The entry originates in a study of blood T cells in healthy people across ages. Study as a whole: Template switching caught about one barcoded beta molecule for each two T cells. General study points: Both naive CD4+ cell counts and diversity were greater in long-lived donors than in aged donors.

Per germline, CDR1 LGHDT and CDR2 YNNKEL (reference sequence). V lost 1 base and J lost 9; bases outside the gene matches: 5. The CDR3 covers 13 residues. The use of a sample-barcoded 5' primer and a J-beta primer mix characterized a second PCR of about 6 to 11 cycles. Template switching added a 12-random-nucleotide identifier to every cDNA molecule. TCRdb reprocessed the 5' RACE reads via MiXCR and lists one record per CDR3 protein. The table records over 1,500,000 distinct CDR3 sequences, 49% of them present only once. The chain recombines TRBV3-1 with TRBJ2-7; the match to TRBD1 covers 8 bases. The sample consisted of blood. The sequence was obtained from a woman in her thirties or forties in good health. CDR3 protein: CASSQATGDAQYF. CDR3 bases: TGTGCCAGCAGCCAAGCGACAGGGGATGCGCAGTACTTC.